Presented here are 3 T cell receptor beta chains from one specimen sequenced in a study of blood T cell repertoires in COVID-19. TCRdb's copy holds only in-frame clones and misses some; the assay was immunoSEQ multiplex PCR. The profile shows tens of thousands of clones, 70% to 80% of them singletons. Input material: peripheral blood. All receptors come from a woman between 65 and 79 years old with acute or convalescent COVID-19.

CDR3 nucleotide sequence: TGTGCCGCTAGACAGGGGGCACGCTACACCTTC. Translating it yields CAARQGARYTF. The chain has TRBV30 and TRBJ1-2, with 10 bases aligning to TRBD1. V shed 8 bases and J 9 bases; nucleotides not matched to a gene: 6. Germline V gives CDR1 GTSNPN, CDR2 SVGIG (reference sequence). CDR3 length: 11 amino acids.

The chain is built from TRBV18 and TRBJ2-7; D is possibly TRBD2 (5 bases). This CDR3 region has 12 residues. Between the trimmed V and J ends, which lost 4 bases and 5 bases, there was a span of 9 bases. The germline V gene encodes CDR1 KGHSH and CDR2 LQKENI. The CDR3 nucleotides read TGTGCCAGCTCACGGGTCGGGAACGAGCAGTACTTC. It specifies CASSRVGNEQYF.

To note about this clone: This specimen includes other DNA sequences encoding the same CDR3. The CDR3: CASSLAGASYNEQFF. CDR3 DNA: TGTGCCAGCAGCTTAGCGGGAGCATCCTACAATGAGCAGTTCTTC. V usage is TRBV7-6 and J usage is TRBJ2-1; maybe TRBD2 (5 bases). The CDR3 totals 15 residues. Germline CDR1 is SGHVS and CDR2 is FNYEAQ. The V and J ends lost 0 bases and 1 base respectively, with 7 bases between them.